The 11 T cell receptor beta chains below come from one sample, sequenced in a study of technical replicates of blood from a handful of donors (dated 2017 in TCRdb). Libraries were prepared through the immunoSEQ multiplex PCR assay. The source is immuneACCESS, and TCRdb retained only in-frame sequences with V and J called. Part of the clones is not carried over; for the studies checked, unresolved V genes explain less than half of this, and the remainder is unexplained. The sample table holds roughly 60,000 clones, of which 92% were seen once. The ten most abundant clones make up roughly 4.2% of the sample. Sequenced material: PBMCs. The receptors were sampled from a human donor in good health. Some clones in this sample may be carry-over from other donors' samples.

The chain combines TRBV7-5 with TRBJ1-1; the table calls TRBD1, which could not be checked here. TRBV7-5 has pseudogene status. There are 18 residues in the CDR3. CDR3: CVRSFYRGLRARGTEAFF. The DNA of the CDR3 is TGTGTCAGAAGCTTTTACAGGGGGCTCCGGGCGAGGGGGACTGAAGCTTTCTTT.

This chain links TRBV7-9 with TRBJ1-1, with a tentative D call TRBD1 (5 bases). Germline V lookup: CDR1 SEHNR, CDR2 FQNEAQ (reference sequence). The CDR3 spans 12 residues. The germline V and J ends were trimmed by 5 bases and 11 bases, with 15 bases remaining between them. For the CDR3, the DNA is TGTGCCAGCAGCCCAAGCGGGTGGGGCGCTTTCTTT. Its translation: CASSPSGWGAFF.

V usage is TRBV5-6 and J usage is TRBJ1-1; 8 nucleotides agree with TRBD1. V dropped 5 bases and J dropped 0; count of bases not matched to a gene: 3. The CDR3 consists of 14 residues. Germline-derived CDR1 and CDR2 are SGHDT and YYEEEE. This CDR3 reads CASRSGQVNTEAFF. CDR3 nucleotide sequence: TGTGCCAGCAGATCGGGACAGGTGAACACTGAAGCTTTCTTT.

The chain has TRBV15 and TRBJ2-5; TRBD2 aligns across 14 bases. This CDR3 has 17 residues. Germline trimming cut 3 bases from V and 1 base from J; bases unmatched to any gene: 4. Germline V gene sequence: CDR1 LNHNV, CDR2 YYDKDF (reference sequence). CDR3 DNA: TGTGCCACCAGCAGTCCCGGGACTAGCGGGAGCCAAGAGACCCAGTACTTC. Its protein product is CATSSPGTSGSQETQYF.

The gene calls are TRBV15 and TRBJ2-1; 7 nucleotides align to TRBD2. V lost 6 bases to trimming and J lost 7 bases; unmatched junction nucleotides: 9. CDR3 length equals 14 residues. Germline V CDR1 and CDR2: LNHNV, YYDKDF (reference sequence). In DNA, the CDR3 is TGTGCCACCAGTGGCGGGAGAGGAGGGAATGAGCAGTTCTTC. Translating it yields CATSGGRGGNEQFF.

The chain is built from TRBV4-1 and TRBJ2-1; D is unresolved. V was trimmed by 3 bases and J by 9 bases, leaving 18 bases between them. The CDR3 sequence is 15 residues long. Germline CDR1 reads MGHRA; CDR2 reads YSYEKL. CDR3 protein: CASSHPAAKVLEQFF. The CDR3 region has the DNA TGCGCCAGCAGCCACCCGGCGGCTAAAGTCCTTGAGCAGTTCTTC.

The V and J genes are TRBV15 and TRBJ2-5; D call uncertain. The V end was cut by 1 base, the J end by 4 bases, with 7 bases between. Germline V gene sequence: CDR1 LNHNV, CDR2 YYDKDF (reference sequence). The CDR3 contains 13 residues. In nucleotides, the CDR3 is TGTGCCACCAGCAGAGTCAGAGGAGAGACCCAGTACTTC. Its translation is CATSRVRGETQYF.

The rearrangement joins TRBV4-2 to TRBJ2-5, with TRBD2 matching over 9 bases. The CDR3 consists of 16 residues. V was clipped by 2 bases and J by 6 bases; unmatched bases: 10. The V gene's germline CDR1 is LGHNA and CDR2 YNFKEQ. CDR3 DNA: TGTGCCAGCAGCCAACCGTCGCGGGGGGGCTTTCAGACCCAGTACTTC. It is translated as CASSQPSRGGFQTQYF.

The chain combines TRBV6-6 with TRBJ1-2; maybe TRBD1 (6 bases). The CDR3 spans 15 residues. The germline CDR1 and CDR2 sequences are MNHNY and SVGAGI (reference sequence). Deletions cut 0 bases from V and 7 bases from J, with 15 bases between. The CDR3 protein is CASSYSGNRDGGYTF. The CDR3 DNA sequence: TGTGCCAGCAGTTACTCGGGAAACAGGGATGGTGGCTACACCTTC.

The chain has TRBV9 and TRBJ1-1; maybe TRBD1 (5 bases). The germline V gene encodes CDR1 SGDLS and CDR2 YYNGEE. With 0 bases removed from V and 1 base from J, the gap between germline ends came to 10 bases. There are 15 residues in the CDR3. The CDR3 DNA follows: TGTGCCAGCAGCGTAGGTTTGGGGGGGAACACTGAAGCTTTCTTT. It yields the protein CASSVGLGGNTEAFF.

This sequence joins TRBV7-8 and TRBJ1-2, with D possibly matching TRBD1 (5 bases). Germline V gene lookup returns CDR1 SGHVS and CDR2 FQNEAQ. The CDR3 has 14 residues. V lost 1 base and J lost 4, with 10 bases in between. This chain's CDR3 is CASSLGQTFYGYTF. Written as DNA, the CDR3 is TGTGCCAGCAGCTTAGGACAGACCTTCTATGGCTACACCTTC.